The 13 T cell receptor beta chains reported below all come from one sample, sequenced in a study of response to subunit inactivated influenza vaccine. TCRdb re-called the RT-PCR reads through MiXCR, storing one row per CDR3 protein. The table lists hundreds of thousands of distinct CDR3 sequences, about a sixth of them singletons. The sequencing here drew on PBMCs from blood, taken roughly 13 days after vaccination. These receptors originate from a man in his fifties who received an inactivated influenza vaccine.

This clonotype was found a few times. The chain couples TRBV2 to TRBJ2-3, with D unclear. Trimming cost V 7 bases and J 0 bases, with 17 bases left between them. The CDR3 is 16 residues long. Per germline, CDR1 SNHLY and CDR2 FYNNEI. The CDR3: CASTSQATTSTDTQYF. In nucleotides, the CDR3 is TGTGCCAGCACCTCTCAAGCGACCACTAGCACAGATACGCAGTATTTT.

This clonotype came up a few times. The gene calls are TRBV27 and TRBJ2-3; a weak D match, TRBD2 (7 bases). The CDR3 extends over 16 amino acids. Trimming removed 6 bases at V and 3 bases at J, with 19 bases between. Germline V gives CDR1 MNHEY, CDR2 SMNVEV (reference sequence). The CDR3 coding sequence is TGTGCCAGCAGCTGGCGGGGGCGCCTGGGGACAGATACGCAGTATTTT. Residues: CASSWRGRLGTDTQYF.

This chain uses TRBV12-3 or TRBV12-4 with TRBJ1-5; tentative D call: TRBD1 (5 bases). Between the trimmed V and J ends, which lost 7 bases and 6 bases, there was a span of 13 bases. The CDR3 totals 13 residues. The CDR3 sequence is CASTPAGVQPQHF. The CDR3 region has the DNA TGTGCCAGCACCCCGGCGGGGGTTCAGCCCCAGCATTTT.

This chain uses TRBV5-5 with TRBJ2-2; D ambiguous. Trimming pared 1 base from V and 8 bases from J, leaving 15 bases between. Per the germline V gene, CDR1 is SGHKS and CDR2 is YYEKEE (reference sequence). The CDR3 spans 15 residues. The CDR3 spells CASSLHLPPAGELFF. DNA of the CDR3: TGTGCCAGCAGCTTGCACCTACCTCCCGCGGGGGAGCTGTTTTTT.

V usage is TRBV30 and J usage is TRBJ1-1; weak D call: TRBD1 (5 bases). Germline-derived CDR1 and CDR2 are GTSNPN and SVGIG (reference sequence). The CDR3 totals 11 residues. V shed 5 bases and J shed 3 bases, with 7 bases lying between them. The chain's CDR3 is CAWARDTEAFF. CDR3 bases: TGTGCCTGGGCCAGGGACACTGAAGCTTTCTTT.

The chain links TRBV5-6 to TRBJ2-4; D perhaps matches TRBD1 (6 bases). The germline V gene has CDR1 SGHDT and CDR2 YYEEEE. The CDR3 has 15 amino acids. Trimming took 4 bases from V and 1 from J, leaving 12 bases between them. The CDR3 nucleotides are TGTGCCAGCAGCGGGTGGGGGCGGGCCAAAAACATTCAGTACTTC. Its translation: CASSGWGRAKNIQYF.

The rearrangement links TRBV5-1 to TRBJ1-4; 9 positions agree with TRBD1. This CDR3 is 17 amino acids long. Germline trimming cut 3 bases from V and 4 bases from J; bases unmatched to any gene: 10. Germline V gene data show CDR1 as SGHRS and CDR2 as YFSETQ. CDR3 bases: TGCGCCAGCAGCTGGAGGACAGGGGTCAGTTATAATGAAAAACTGTTTTTT. It yields the protein CASSWRTGVSYNEKLFF.

The chain has TRBV28 and TRBJ2-7; D tentatively reads TRBD1 or TRBD2 (5 bases each). This CDR3 contains 15 residues. The V end was cut by 0 bases, the J end by 0 bases, with 9 bases between. Per the germline V gene, CDR1 is MDHEN and CDR2 is SYDVKM. CDR3 sequence reads: CASSLWTGASYEQYF. DNA of the CDR3: TGTGCCAGCAGTTTATGGACCGGGGCCTCCTACGAGCAGTACTTC.

This clonotype has only a few counts. The chain is built from TRBV21-1 and TRBJ2-1; the table's D call, TRBD2, has no DNA check behind it. TRBV21-1 is designated a pseudogene. The CDR3 has 14 amino acids. For the CDR3, the DNA is TGTGCCAGCAGCAAAGAGACTAGCTTCGATGAGCAGTTCTTC. Translation: CASSKETSFDEQFF.

This clonotype was seen a few times. Because the CDR3's place on the DNA is in doubt, the DNA is left out and the CDR3 is given as listed by TCRdb. The chain has TRBV6-5 and TRBJ2-7; the tabulated D call, TRBD1, remains unverified against the DNA. Germline CDR1 reads MNHEY; CDR2 reads SVGAGI. The CDR3 contains 13 residues when both ends are counted. This chain's CDR3 is CASSSSTGTEQYF.

The chain is built from TRBV20-1 and TRBJ1-6; possible D gene TRBD1, 5 bases. CDR1 and CDR2 from the germline V gene are DFQATT and SNEGSKA (reference sequence). Trimming removed 6 bases from V and 2 bases from J, with 11 bases in between. The CDR3 is 14 residues long. The chain's CDR3 is CSARDGPYNSPLHF. The CDR3 nucleotides read TGCAGTGCCCGGGACGGTCCCTATAATTCACCCCTCCACTTT.

As regards this clonotype: This may arise from a read error, as a much more abundant clone is one base away. The J gene is TRBJ2-1, the V gene TRBV6-6; D perhaps matches TRBD2 (5 bases). CDR1 is MNHNY and CDR2 is SVGAGI in the germline V gene (reference sequence). The CDR3 runs 12 residues. V lost 0 bases and J 8 bases, leaving 5 bases between the germline ends. The CDR3 bases are TGTGCCAGCAGTTACTCGGACTATGAGCAGTTCTTC. Translated, it gives CASSYSDYEQFF.

The rearrangement uses TRBV3-1 and TRBJ2-7; 7 nucleotides match TRBD1. Germline V gene lookup returns CDR1 LGHDT and CDR2 YNNKEL (reference sequence). There are 15 residues in the CDR3. Losses at the gene ends were 5 bases for V and 3 bases for J; bases not matched to a gene: 10. The chain's CDR3 is CASSKGGPLVYEQYF. The CDR3 DNA reads as TGTGCCAGCAGCAAAGGGGGCCCTTTAGTCTACGAGCAGTACTTC.